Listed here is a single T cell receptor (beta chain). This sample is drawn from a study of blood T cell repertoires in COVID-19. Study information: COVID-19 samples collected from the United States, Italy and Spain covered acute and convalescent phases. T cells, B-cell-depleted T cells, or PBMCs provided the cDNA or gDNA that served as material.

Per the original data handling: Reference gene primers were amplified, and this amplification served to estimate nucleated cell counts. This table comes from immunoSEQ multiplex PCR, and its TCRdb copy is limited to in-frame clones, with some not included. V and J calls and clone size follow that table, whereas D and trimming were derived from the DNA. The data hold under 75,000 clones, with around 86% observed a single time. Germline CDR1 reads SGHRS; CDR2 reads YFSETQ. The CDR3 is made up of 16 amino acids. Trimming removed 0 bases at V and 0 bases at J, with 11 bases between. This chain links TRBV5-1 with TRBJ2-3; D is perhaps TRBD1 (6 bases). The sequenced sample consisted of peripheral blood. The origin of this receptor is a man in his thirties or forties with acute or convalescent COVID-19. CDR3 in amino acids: CASSLGGQPSTDTQYF. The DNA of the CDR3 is TGCGCCAGCAGCTTGGGCGGACAGCCCAGCACAGATACGCAGTATTTT.